This TCR beta chain is drawn from a study of beta chain features in type 1 diabetes. Regarding the study as a whole: Patients with Type 1 diabetes showed moderately but significantly shorter TCRB CDR3s in all four CD4+ subsets. Although PCR might favor shorter templates, it would do so equally in patients and controls. The study found that naive, central memory and Treg TCRB repertoires appeared more similar in patients than in healthy donors.

The CDR3 sequence is 15 residues long. Looked up from germline, CDR1 is SEHNR and CDR2 is FQNEAQ (reference sequence). V lost 9 bases and J lost 8, with 22 bases in between. Reverse transcribing all isolated RNA meant expressed TCRB transcripts were sequenced. Sequenced by immunoSEQ multiplex PCR; TCRdb stores in-frame clones only, minus some. The table shows hundreds of thousands of clones, with more than 12% occurring only once. This clone has a handful of counts. Antigen: not known. The chain carries TRBV7-9 and TRBJ1-4; perhaps TRBD1 as D (5 bases). Specimen: naive CD4+ T cells from blood. This TCR came from a man younger than 30 with type 1 diabetes. Here the CDR3 DNA reads TGTGCCAGTACACAGGCAAAGTTCGAACAGGAAAAACTGTTTTTT. Protein: CASTQAKFEQEKLFF.